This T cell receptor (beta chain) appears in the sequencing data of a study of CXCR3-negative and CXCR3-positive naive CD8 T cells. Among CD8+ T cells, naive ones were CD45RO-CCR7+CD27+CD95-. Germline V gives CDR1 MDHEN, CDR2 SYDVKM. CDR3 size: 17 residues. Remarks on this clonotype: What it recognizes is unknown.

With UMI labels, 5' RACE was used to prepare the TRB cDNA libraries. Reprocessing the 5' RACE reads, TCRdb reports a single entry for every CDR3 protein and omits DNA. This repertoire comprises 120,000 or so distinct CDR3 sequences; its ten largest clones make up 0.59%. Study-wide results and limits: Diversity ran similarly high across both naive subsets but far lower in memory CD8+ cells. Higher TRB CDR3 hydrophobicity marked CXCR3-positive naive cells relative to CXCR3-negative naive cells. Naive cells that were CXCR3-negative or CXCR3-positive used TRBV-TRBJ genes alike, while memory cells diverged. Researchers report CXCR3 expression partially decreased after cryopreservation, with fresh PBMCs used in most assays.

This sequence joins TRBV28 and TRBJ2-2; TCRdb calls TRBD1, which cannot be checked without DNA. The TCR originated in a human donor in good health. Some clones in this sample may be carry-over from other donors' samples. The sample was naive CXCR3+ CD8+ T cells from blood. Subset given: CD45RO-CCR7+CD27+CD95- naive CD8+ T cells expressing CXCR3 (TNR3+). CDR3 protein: CASSQGTGKPNTGELFF.